This note documents a single T cell receptor beta chain sequence. These data originate in a study of shared clonotypes between healthy human individuals. Sequenced by immunoSEQ multiplex PCR; TCRdb stores in-frame clones only, minus some. The data contain some 2.1 million clones, about 95% of them seen just once; the ten biggest clones take up 0.13%. V lost 0 bases to trimming and J lost 10 bases, with 20 bases between them. This CDR3 is built from 15 residues. Germline values: CDR1 SGHNT, CDR2 YYREEE (reference sequence). The sequenced sample was naive CD4+ T cells sorted from blood. Subset reported: CD45RA+ positively selected. The TCR comes from a man aged 18 to 29 in good health. V and J are TRBV5-4 and TRBJ2-7, with D perhaps being TRBD1 or TRBD2 (6 bases each). CDR3: CASSLGGAGDIPQYF. The CDR3 DNA is TGTGCCAGCAGCTTGGGGGGGGCAGGAGATATCCCCCAGTACTTC.